This T cell receptor (beta chain) derives from a study of T-cell reconstitution after alpha-beta-depleted transplantation in children. The ends lost 4 bases at V and 7 bases at J; junction bases unmatched: 11. CDR3 size: 15 residues. The germline CDR1 and CDR2 sequences are MNHEY and SMNVEV (reference sequence). A library of TCRbeta sequences, prepared with unique molecular identifiers, was generated. From the PCR reads, TCRdb called clonotypes with MiXCR, one entry per CDR3 protein. In the table there are about 200,000 distinct CDR3 sequences, about 6% of which are singletons. This clonotype was seen at least ten times.

The specimen was PBMCs, collected before TCRalphabeta/CD19-depleted stem cell transplant. This chain uses TRBV27 with TRBJ2-7, with 9 bases aligning to TRBD2. This clonotype originated in a girl under three years old with combined immunodeficiency, due to receive a stem cell transplant. The CDR3 nucleotides are TGTGCCAGCAGTTATACTAGCGGGCCCTCGGGGGAGCAGTACTTC. Residues: CASSYTSGPSGEQYF.